Following are 31 T cell receptor beta chains from one sample sequenced in a study of cytomegalovirus exposure and HLA in healthy donors. Primers for the PCR totalled 60 Vbeta and 13 Jbeta. The repertoire was sequenced with immunoSEQ multiplex PCR; TCRdb's copy has only in-frame clones and lacks some. The table has 150,000 to 200,000 clones, about 76% seen once; the top ten hold approximately 2%. The specimen sequenced was PBMCs. The receptors stem from a female donor in good health and CMV-seronegative.

The rearrangement links TRBV10-2 to TRBJ2-7, with D maybe TRBD2 (5 bases). V gave up 8 bases and J gave up 5 bases, with 10 bases separating them. This CDR3 has 11 amino acids. Germline CDR1 and CDR2: WSHSY and SAAADI. CDR3 sequence (DNA): TGCGCCAGCTCCCCCGGGGACGAGCAGTACTTC. This gives the protein CASSPGDEQYF.

The V and J genes are TRBV30 and TRBJ2-7; 10 nucleotides agree with TRBD2. Germline V lookup: CDR1 GTSNPN, CDR2 SVGIG (reference sequence). The CDR3 extends over 15 amino acids. V was clipped by 2 bases and J by 4 bases; unmatched bases: 8. The CDR3 DNA reads as TGTGCCTGGAGTAGAAGCGGGAGGGCTGGGTACGAGCAGTACTTC. Its protein is CAWSRSGRAGYEQYF.

The chain links TRBV9 to TRBJ2-2; 10 nucleotides line up with TRBD1. CDR3 length: 18 residues. Germline V gene lookup returns CDR1 SGDLS and CDR2 YYNGEE. V lost 2 bases and J lost 5; bases outside the gene matches: 12. CDR3 in DNA: TGTGCCAGCAGCGTCCCCCGGGACAGGGGAGTTGGTACCGGGGAGCTGTTTTTT. This codes for CASSVPRDRGVGTGELFF.

The rearrangement uses TRBV2 and TRBJ1-3; the D gene is possibly TRBD1 (6 bases). The V end was cut by 4 bases, the J end by 4 bases, with 26 bases between. The CDR3 has 19 residues. Looked up from germline, CDR1 is SNHLY and CDR2 is FYNNEI. The CDR3 spells CASSVTTTPSQGTGNTIYF. The DNA for the CDR3 is TGTGCCAGCAGTGTGACCACGACCCCCAGCCAGGGGACAGGAAACACCATATATTTT.

Concerning this clone itself: Other nucleotide sequences from this sample produce the same CDR3. This rearrangement joins TRBV7-8 to TRBJ2-2, with TRBD2 as a possible D gene (5 bases). V lost 0 bases and J 6 bases, leaving 5 bases between the germline ends. CDR1 and CDR2 (germline): SGHVS, FQNEAQ. The CDR3 has 13 amino acids. The CDR3 sequence: CASSLAGAGELFF. The DNA of the CDR3 is TGTGCCAGCAGCTTAGCGGGAGCCGGGGAGCTGTTTTTT.

The chain uses TRBV7-3 and TRBJ2-3; D gene uncertain. This CDR3 spans 14 amino acids. V was pared by 2 bases and J by 2 bases, with 8 bases between. Looked up from germline, CDR1 is SGHTA and CDR2 is FQGTGA. CDR3: CASSLLGPTDTQYF. CDR3 nucleotide sequence: TGTGCCAGCAGCTTACTTGGGCCCACAGATACGCAGTATTTT.

This clone was recorded once. The rearrangement links TRBV14 to TRBJ2-3; D remains unclear. The CDR3 covers 13 residues. Per germline, CDR1 SGHDN and CDR2 FVKESK. Trimming shortened V by 1 base and J by 2 bases, and 4 bases separated the two germline ends. This chain's CDR3 is CASSQVNTDTQYF. The CDR3 bases are TGTGCCAGCAGCCAAGTCAACACAGATACGCAGTATTTT.

Written as DNA, the CDR3 is TGTGCCTGGAGTTACACAGGGGGCGGTCAGCCCCAGCATTTT. As protein: CAWSYTGGGQPQHF. The chain links TRBV30 to TRBJ1-5; 9 positions match TRBD1. The CDR3 covers 14 residues. Germline V gives CDR1 GTSNPN, CDR2 SVGIG (reference sequence). The V segment lost 2 bases and the J segment 6 bases; nucleotides outside the gene matches: 5.

The rearrangement joins TRBV7-8 to TRBJ1-2, with D maybe TRBD1 (5 bases). V lost 5 bases and J lost 4, with 8 bases in between. The CDR3 has 12 amino acids. Germline V gene sequence: CDR1 SGHVS, CDR2 FQNEAQ. The CDR3 bases are TGTGCCAGCAGCCCAGACAGCTATGGCTACACCTTC. It encodes CASSPDSYGYTF.

The genes are TRBV6-1 and TRBJ2-7; 11 bases map to TRBD2. The CDR3 contains 14 residues. V lost 9 bases and J lost 2; bases outside the gene matches: 6. Germline V lookup: CDR1 MNHNS, CDR2 SASEGT. The CDR3: CASLGTSGAYEQYF. The CDR3 nucleotides read TGTGCCAGTCTAGGGACTAGCGGCGCCTACGAGCAGTACTTC.

The chain recombines TRBV18 with TRBJ1-1; 7 bases are a match to TRBD1. V shed 5 bases, J shed 8 bases, and the junction held 8 bases outside the gene matches. The germline V gene has CDR1 KGHSH and CDR2 LQKENI. The CDR3 extends over 13 amino acids. The CDR3 region has the DNA TGTGCCAGCTCAACCGACAGGGTTGGAGAAGCTTTCTTT. Translation gives CASSTDRVGEAFF.

The J gene is TRBJ2-5, the V gene TRBV5-6; 10 bases match TRBD1. CDR1 and CDR2 from the germline V gene are SGHDT and YYEEEE. The V gene end was trimmed by 2 bases and the J gene end by 5 bases; junction bases not matched to a gene: 9. The CDR3 runs to 16 residues. CDR3 sequence: CASSFTGTGVAETQYF. CDR3 nucleotide sequence: TGTGCCAGCAGCTTTACCGGGACAGGGGTCGCCGAGACCCAGTACTTC.

This chain uses TRBV30 with TRBJ2-5; TRBD1 matches 10 bases. Germline assignment: CDR1 GTSNPN and CDR2 SVGIG (reference sequence). CDR3 length equals 15 residues. V shed 1 base, J shed 1 base, and the junction held 3 bases outside the gene matches. CDR3 nucleotide sequence: TGTGCCTGGAGTGGGGACAGGGGAAGCCAAGAGACCCAGTACTTC. The encoded protein is CAWSGDRGSQETQYF.

V usage is TRBV30 and J usage is TRBJ1-3, with 8 nucleotides matching TRBD1. Germline V gene sequence: CDR1 GTSNPN, CDR2 SVGIG (reference sequence). This CDR3 has 17 residues. Germline trimming cut 1 base from V and 1 base from J; bases unmatched to any gene: 9. The CDR3 region has the DNA TGTGCCTGGAGTGAAGGGGTGGACAGGGCTTCTGGAAACACCATATATTTT. It codes for CAWSEGVDRASGNTIYF.

The chain recombines TRBV30 with TRBJ2-1; D ambiguous. CDR3 length: 12 residues. V was shortened by 2 bases and J by 4 bases, with 6 bases between the two germline ends. From germline, CDR1 is GTSNPN and CDR2 SVGIG (reference sequence). The DNA of the CDR3 is TGTGCCTGGAGTAGCTCTTACAATGAGCAGTTCTTC. Its translation: CAWSSSYNEQFF.

A few counts support this clone. The chain employs TRBV23-1 and TRBJ2-1; no firm D call. TRBV23-1 is an ORF, with its function uncertain. The ends were cut back, 6 bases at V and 1 base at J, with 13 bases in the middle. The CDR3 is 15 amino acids. The CDR3 nucleotides are TGCGCCAGCAGCCAAGACCAGGAATCCTACAATGAGCAGTTCTTC. This translates into CASSQDQESYNEQFF.

This sequence joins TRBV30 and TRBJ1-5; 11 bases line up with TRBD1. CDR3 length: 15 residues. Germline V lookup: CDR1 GTSNPN, CDR2 SVGIG (reference sequence). J lost 6 bases, V lost 4 bases, and 8 bases had no gene match. CDR3 residues: CAWTMDRGHGQPQHF. CDR3 nucleotide sequence: TGTGCCTGGACCATGGACAGGGGGCATGGTCAGCCCCAGCATTTT.

This clone has more than one count but fewer than ten. The chain joins TRBV7-2 to TRBJ1-2, with 7 bases fitting TRBD1. The length of the CDR3 is 15 residues. Germline loops: CDR1 SGHTA, CDR2 FQGNSA. J gave up 6 bases and V 1 base, and 8 bases lay outside the gene matches. CDR3 amino acids: CASSLGVDRAHGYTF. In DNA form, the CDR3 reads TGTGCCAGCAGCTTAGGGGTTGACAGGGCCCATGGCTACACCTTC.

This chain links TRBV7-9 with TRBJ2-1, with 14 bases that match TRBD2. The CDR3 consists of 16 residues. The germline V gene has CDR1 SEHNR and CDR2 FQNEAQ (reference sequence). Trimming removed 5 bases from V and 10 bases from J; junction bases left unmatched: 10. The CDR3 here is CASSPRLAGGNSEQFF. As DNA, the CDR3 is TGTGCCAGCAGCCCCCGACTAGCGGGGGGGAATTCGGAGCAGTTCTTC.

This sequence joins TRBV9 and TRBJ1-3; 9 nucleotides agree with TRBD1. The CDR3 contains 18 residues. J was trimmed by 2 bases and V by 1 base; bases with no gene match: 10. Germline V gene sequence: CDR1 SGDLS, CDR2 YYNGEE. The CDR3 DNA reads as TGTGCCAGCAGCGTAACCCGACAGGGGGTGCTCACTGGAAACACCATATATTTT. It is translated as CASSVTRQGVLTGNTIYF.

The chain uses TRBV5-1 and TRBJ1-1; 12 nucleotides agree with TRBD1. This CDR3 has 19 amino acids. Trimming at V came to 2 bases and at J to 3 bases, leaving 14 bases not matched to a gene. CDR1 and CDR2 from the germline V gene are SGHRS and YFSETQ. The CDR3 DNA sequence: TGCGCCAGCAGCTTTATTCCGGGACAGGGGGCGCGGGTCGACACTGAAGCTTTCTTT. Translated: CASSFIPGQGARVDTEAFF. The full variable domain, in which reference TRBV5-1 and TRBJ1-1 provide the parts outside the CDR3, is KAGVTQTPRYLIKTRGQQVTLSCSPISGHRSVSWYQQTPGQGLQFLFEYFSETQRNKGNFPGRFSGRQFSNSRSEMNVSTLELGDSALYLCASSFIPGQGARVDTEAFFGQGTRLTVV.

The rearrangement links TRBV4-2 to TRBJ2-3; TRBD2 matches 15 bases. The germline V gene has CDR1 LGHNA and CDR2 YNFKEQ. This CDR3 has 18 amino acids. V was pared by 0 bases and J by 5 bases, with 6 bases of the junction left unmatched. The CDR3: CASSQDKQGLAGGDTQYF. DNA of the CDR3: TGTGCCAGCAGCCAAGATAAACAGGGACTAGCGGGGGGAGATACGCAGTATTTT.

The V and J genes are TRBV18 and TRBJ2-7; D is perhaps TRBD1 (6 bases). This CDR3 is built from 14 residues. Germline V gene data show CDR1 as KGHSH and CDR2 as LQKENI. The V end lost 6 bases, the J end lost 3 bases, and 15 bases lay between the germline ends. Here the CDR3 DNA reads TGTGCCAGCTCGCTACAGGGTGGACGCTACGAGCAGTACTTC. Translating it yields CASSLQGGRYEQYF.

This clone appeared a few times. CDR3 nucleotides: TGTGCCAGCAGCCCAAACAGGGGGTTAGGATCACCCCTCCACTTT. Translated, it gives CASSPNRGLGSPLHF. The chain links TRBV7-2 to TRBJ1-6; TRBD1 aligns across 8 bases. Germline loops: CDR1 SGHTA, CDR2 FQGNSA. J gave up 10 bases and V 5 bases, and 10 bases lay outside the gene matches. There are 15 residues in the CDR3.

CDR3 nucleotide sequence: TGTGCCAGCAGTGTTATGAGTTCGGGCTCCTACGAGCAGTACTTC. The encoded protein is CASSVMSSGSYEQYF. The V call is TRBV27, the J call TRBJ2-7; D unclear. Germline V gives CDR1 MNHEY, CDR2 SMNVEV (reference sequence). The CDR3 covers 15 residues. V was shortened by 5 bases and J by 0 bases, with 14 bases between the two germline ends.

The chain is built from TRBV25-1 and TRBJ2-4, with 10 positions matching TRBD1. V lost 4 bases to trimming and J lost 8 bases; unmatched junction nucleotides: 8. Germline CDR1 and CDR2: MGHDK and SYGVNS. The CDR3 length is 15 residues. CDR3 residues: CASSAIGTGDDIQYF. The CDR3 DNA is TGTGCCAGCAGTGCCATTGGGACAGGGGATGACATTCAGTACTTC.

The CDR3: CASSTRTGTANYGYTF. CDR3 DNA sequence: TGTGCCAGTAGTACCCGGACAGGGACAGCTAACTATGGCTACACCTTC. This sequence joins TRBV19 and TRBJ1-2; 8 bases align to TRBD1. The V and J ends lost 4 bases and 0 bases, in that order; junction bases with no gene match: 7. The germline V gene encodes CDR1 LNHDA and CDR2 SQIVND (reference sequence). This CDR3 has 16 residues.

The CDR3 DNA reads TGCAGCGGTACGTCCAGCTCGGGCGAGCAGTACTTC. Amino acid sequence: CSGTSSSGEQYF. V is TRBV29-1 and J is TRBJ2-7; D ambiguous. Germline V gene sequence: CDR1 SQVTM, CDR2 ANQGSEA. The length of the CDR3 is 12 residues. The V and J ends lost 7 bases and 6 bases respectively, with 16 bases between them.

Remarks on this clone: The sample has other DNA sequences that encode this CDR3 too. The chain joins TRBV5-1 to TRBJ1-1; 8 nucleotides match TRBD1. V shed 4 bases, J shed 5 bases, and the junction held 4 bases outside the gene matches. Germline CDR1 is SGHRS and CDR2 is YFSETQ. CDR3 length: 13 residues. CDR3 DNA: TGCGCCAGCAGCGCTACAGGGGGAACTGAAGCTTTCTTT. It encodes CASSATGGTEAFF. Together with reference TRBV5-1 and TRBJ1-1, the CDR3 gives the full variable domain: KAGVTQTPRYLIKTRGQQVTLSCSPISGHRSVSWYQQTPGQGLQFLFEYFSETQRNKGNFPGRFSGRQFSNSRSEMNVSTLELGDSALYLCASSATGGTEAFFGQGTRLTVV.

This clone was detected only a few times. As DNA, the CDR3 is TGTGCCATCAGCGGGACTCCTTTAAACGAGCAGTACTTC. Amino acids: CAISGTPLNEQYF. This chain joins TRBV10-3 and TRBJ2-7, with D possibly matching TRBD2 (6 bases). The length of the CDR3 is 13 residues. Germline CDR1 ENHRY, CDR2 SYGVKD. Trimming pared 6 bases from V and 5 bases from J, leaving 14 bases between.

The gene calls are TRBV7-2 and TRBJ1-3; D is uncertain. Trimming took off 1 base at V and 2 bases at J, with 12 bases between the two ends. This CDR3 spans 16 amino acids. CDR1 and CDR2 (germline): SGHTA, FQGNSA. The CDR3 sequence: CASSLGLSSAGNTIYF. The CDR3 region has the DNA TGTGCCAGCAGCTTAGGTCTCAGCAGCGCTGGAAACACCATATATTTT.